This T cell receptor (beta chain) was captured in a study of blood T cell repertoires in COVID-19. Across the whole study: Researchers got acute and convalescent COVID-19 samples from the United States, Italy and Spain. From T cells, B-cell-depleted T cells, or PBMCs came the material, which was cDNA or gDNA.

Generated by immunoSEQ multiplex PCR, the TCRdb table keeps only in-frame clones and is missing some. The data show 200,000 to 300,000 clones, around 84% seen once. The receptor's source is a man aged 55 to 70 with acute or convalescent COVID-19. What was sequenced was peripheral blood.

CDR3 protein: CASSYRDGGGQPQHF. The CDR3 DNA reads TGTGCCAGCAGTTACCGGGACGGCGGGGGTCAGCCCCAGCATTTT. The chain recombines TRBV6-5 with TRBJ1-5, with D perhaps matching TRBD1 (5 bases). Germline CDR1 and CDR2: MNHEY and SVGAGI. The V gene lost 2 bases and the J gene lost 6 bases, with 14 bases spanning the gap. The CDR3 is 15 residues long.